These 11 T cell receptor beta chains originate from one sample sequenced in a study of blood T cell repertoires in COVID-19. Method: immunoSEQ multiplex PCR; TCRdb's copy keeps in-frame clones and lacks some. Of roughly 330,000 clones listed, approximately 87% are singletons. Sequenced material: PBMCs or T cells enriched from blood (not recorded which). These TCRs come from a woman younger than 45 who had recovered from COVID-19.

The gene calls are TRBV25-1 and TRBJ1-1; D may be TRBD1 (5 bases). V was pared by 3 bases and J by 1 base, with 9 bases between. Germline V gene sequence: CDR1 MGHDK, CDR2 SYGVNS. This CDR3 has 14 residues. This chain's CDR3 is CASSELRGNTEAFF. The CDR3 DNA reads as TGTGCCAGCAGTGAGTTAAGGGGGAACACTGAAGCTTTCTTT.

The chain carries TRBV5-4 and TRBJ1-1; 9 bases are a match to TRBD1. Trimming cost V 4 bases and J 0 bases; bases outside gene matches: 10. Germline CDR1 is SGHNT and CDR2 is YYREEE (reference sequence). This CDR3 region has 17 residues. For the CDR3, the DNA is TGTGCCAGCAGCACTTTGGACAGGGGAAATATGAACACTGAAGCTTTCTTT. This codes for CASSTLDRGNMNTEAFF. Based on the CDR3 plus reference TRBV5-4 and TRBJ1-1, the full variable domain is ETGVTQSPTHLIKTRGQQVTLRCSSQSGHNTVSWYQQALGQGPQFIFQYYREEENGRGNFPPRFSGLQFPNYSSELNVNALELDDSALYLCASSTLDRGNMNTEAFFGQGTRLTVV.

DNA of the CDR3: TGTGCCAGCAGCTTAGCGGGGGCTTCACCCCTCCACTTT. Translating gives CASSLAGASPLHF. This chain links TRBV7-8 with TRBJ1-6; possible D gene TRBD1, 6 bases. The CDR3 length is 13 residues. Per germline, CDR1 SGHVS and CDR2 FQNEAQ. V gave up 0 bases and J gave up 9 bases, with 6 bases separating them.

For this clone: The same CDR3 can be traced to other DNA sequences in this sample. The J gene is TRBJ1-2, the V gene TRBV5-1, with TRBD1 as a possible D gene (6 bases). Trimming stripped 1 base from V and 4 bases from J, with 8 bases between. The CDR3 runs to 13 residues. Germline values: CDR1 SGHRS, CDR2 YFSETQ. The CDR3 sequence is CASSLTGTYGYTF. The DNA of the CDR3 is TGCGCCAGCAGCTTGACAGGGACCTATGGCTACACCTTC.

This chain connects TRBV10-2 to TRBJ2-1; 10 bases agree with TRBD2. This CDR3 contains 17 residues. From germline, CDR1 is WSHSY and CDR2 SAAADI. Germline trimming cut 8 bases from V and 0 bases from J; bases unmatched to any gene: 10. This chain's CDR3 is CASLGLAGVGSYNEQFF. DNA for the CDR3: TGCGCCAGCCTTGGGCTAGCGGGGGTTGGCTCCTACAATGAGCAGTTCTTC.

This clone was found once. The chain combines TRBV28 with TRBJ2-7, with D perhaps matching TRBD2 (5 bases). Germline V gene sequence: CDR1 MDHEN, CDR2 SYDVKM. Trimming removed 6 bases from V and 5 bases from J, with 26 bases in between. The CDR3 extends over 17 amino acids. Here the CDR3 reads CASSRARGSGPGNEQYF. In DNA, the CDR3 is TGTGCCAGCAGCCGCGCCCGGGGATCTGGGCCAGGTAACGAGCAGTACTTC.

The V call is TRBV30, the J call TRBJ2-1; 8 positions match TRBD2. The germline V gene encodes CDR1 GTSNPN and CDR2 SVGIG (reference sequence). CDR3 size: 15 residues. J gave up 15 bases and V 8 bases, and 24 bases lay outside the gene matches. The CDR3 reads CAPLTRWRGAPRTFF. In DNA, the CDR3 is TGTGCCCCACTTACGAGGTGGCGGGGGGCGCCAAGGACGTTCTTC.

CDR3 residues: CASSPLSTQGYTF. CDR3 nucleotides: TGTGCCAGCAGCCCCCTCTCCACACAGGGTTACACCTTC. The chain has TRBV3-1 (or the pseudogene TRBV3-2) and TRBJ1-2, with D possibly TRBD1 on 6 matching bases. V was clipped by 4 bases and J by 11 bases, with 17 bases between them. The germline V gene encodes CDR1 LGHDT and CDR2 YNNKEL (reference sequence). CDR3 length: 13 amino acids.

Written as DNA, the CDR3 is TGTGCCGGCCGATGTGCGCCCCAGCATTTT. Translating gives CAGRCAPQHF. V gene TRBV19 combines with J gene TRBJ1-5; D remains unclear. Germline V CDR1 and CDR2: LNHDA, SQIVND (reference sequence). The CDR3 contains 10 residues. With 11 bases removed from V and 9 bases from J, the gap between germline ends came to 11 bases.

The chain links TRBV19 to TRBJ2-1; 7 nucleotides align to TRBD1. V shed 2 bases and J 0 bases; nucleotides not matched to a gene: 7. CDR1 is LNHDA, CDR2 SQIVND, per germline (reference sequence). There are 17 residues in the CDR3. The CDR3 sequence is CASSIWSGTASYNEQFF. CDR3 nucleotide sequence: TGTGCCAGTAGTATATGGTCTGGGACAGCCTCCTACAATGAGCAGTTCTTC.

This clone is a singleton in its sample. This rearrangement joins TRBV9 to TRBJ2-1; 9 positions agree with TRBD2. This CDR3 is 15 amino acids long. V lost 4 bases and J lost 5; bases outside the gene matches: 7. Germline CDR1 and CDR2: SGDLS and YYNGEE. The CDR3 sequence is CASSISGGSHNEQFF. Here the CDR3 DNA reads TGTGCCAGCAGCATTAGCGGGGGTTCCCACAATGAGCAGTTCTTC.